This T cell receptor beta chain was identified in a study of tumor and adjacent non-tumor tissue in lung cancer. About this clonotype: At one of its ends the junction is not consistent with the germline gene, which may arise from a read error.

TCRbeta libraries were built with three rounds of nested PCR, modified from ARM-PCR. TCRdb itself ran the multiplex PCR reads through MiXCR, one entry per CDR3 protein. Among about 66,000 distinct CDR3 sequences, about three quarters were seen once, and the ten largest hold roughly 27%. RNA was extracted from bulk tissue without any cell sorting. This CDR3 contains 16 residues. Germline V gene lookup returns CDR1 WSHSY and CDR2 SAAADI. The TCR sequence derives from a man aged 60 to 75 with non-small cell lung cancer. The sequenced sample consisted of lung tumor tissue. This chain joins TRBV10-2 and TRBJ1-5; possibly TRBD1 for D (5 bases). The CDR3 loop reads CTSSDEGGEPSRPQHF. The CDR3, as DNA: TGCACCAGCAGTGATGAGGGAGGGGAGCCAAGTCGGCCCCAGCATTTT.